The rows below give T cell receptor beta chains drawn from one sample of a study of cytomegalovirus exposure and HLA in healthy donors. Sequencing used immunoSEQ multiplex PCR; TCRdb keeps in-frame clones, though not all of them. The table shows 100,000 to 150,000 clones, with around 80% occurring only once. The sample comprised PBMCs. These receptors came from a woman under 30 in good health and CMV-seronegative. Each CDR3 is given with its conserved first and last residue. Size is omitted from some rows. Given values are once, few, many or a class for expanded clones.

CDR3aa: CSVGTETNYGYTF
j_gene: TRBJ1-2
abundance: .
v_gene: TRBV29-1

CDR3aa: CASRSQGARSTEAFF
j_gene: TRBJ1-1
abundance: .
v_gene: TRBV28

CDR3aa: CASSLEGRGGNYGYTF
j_gene: TRBJ1-2
abundance: .
v_gene: TRBV5-1

CDR3aa: CASSLGEAGGAWDTEAFF
j_gene: TRBJ1-1
abundance: .
v_gene: TRBV7-9

CDR3aa: CAWSFVAGQEPLHF
j_gene: TRBJ1-6
abundance: .
v_gene: TRBV30

CDR3aa: CASSPEGLGETQYF
j_gene: TRBJ2-5
abundance: .
v_gene: TRBV4-2

CDR3aa: CASRGTGGSYEQYF
j_gene: TRBJ2-7
abundance: .
v_gene: TRBV5-1

CDR3aa: CASSAYETAEKLFF
j_gene: TRBJ1-4
abundance: few
v_gene: TRBV4-1

CDR3aa: CASTSTSGANVLTF
j_gene: TRBJ2-6
abundance: .
v_gene: TRBV19

CDR3aa: CATSPDRGELFF
j_gene: TRBJ2-2
abundance: .
v_gene: TRBV15

CDR3aa: CASSLRTSGRDEQYF
j_gene: TRBJ2-7
abundance: once
v_gene: TRBV5-1

CDR3aa: CASARPALYEQYF
j_gene: TRBJ2-7
abundance: .
v_gene: TRBV10-1

CDR3aa: CASSSQDGVTEAFF
j_gene: TRBJ1-1
abundance: few
v_gene: TRBV27

CDR3aa: CASSQEVKGVSNQPQHF
j_gene: TRBJ1-5
abundance: .
v_gene: TRBV4-1

CDR3aa: CASSVSGQLSYEQYF
j_gene: TRBJ2-7
abundance: .
v_gene: TRBV9

CDR3aa: CAWDRDRELHQPQHF
j_gene: TRBJ1-5
abundance: .
v_gene: TRBV30

CDR3aa: CAWSAGSGQPQHF
j_gene: TRBJ1-5
abundance: .
v_gene: TRBV30